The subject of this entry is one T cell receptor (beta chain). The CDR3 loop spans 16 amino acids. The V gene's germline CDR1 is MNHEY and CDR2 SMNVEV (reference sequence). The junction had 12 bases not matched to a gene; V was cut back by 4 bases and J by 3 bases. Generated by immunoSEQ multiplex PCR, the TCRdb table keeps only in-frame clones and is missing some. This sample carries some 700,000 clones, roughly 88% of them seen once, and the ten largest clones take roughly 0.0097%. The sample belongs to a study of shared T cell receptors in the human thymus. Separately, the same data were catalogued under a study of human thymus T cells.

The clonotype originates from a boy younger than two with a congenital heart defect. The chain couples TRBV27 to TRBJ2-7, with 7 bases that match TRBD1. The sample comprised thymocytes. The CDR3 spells CASSYFRQGSDYEQYF. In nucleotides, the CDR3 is TGTGCCAGCAGTTACTTTCGACAGGGCTCGGACTACGAGCAGTACTTC.